This T cell receptor (beta chain) was recorded in a study of T cell responses to AZD1222 COVID-19 vaccine. Overall study results and limits: Spike-specific TCR breadth and depth grew following two AZD1222 doses. Only 5 or 6 people who got AZD1222 tested seropositive at baseline. Donors, mostly white British, included more females; clonal diversity was possibly underestimated. Reportedly, nearly half the spike-specific TCRs target unmutated variant regions.

Measured with immunoSEQ multiplex PCR; TCRdb has only the in-frame clones, and not every one. The repertoire holds about 66,000 clones, with more than 65% as singletons. The V end was cut by 6 bases, the J end by 5 bases, with 22 bases between. This CDR3 has 17 amino acids. Germline CDR1 is SNHLY and CDR2 is FYNNEI. Comments on this clone: No antigen is known for it.

Here the sequenced sample was peripheral blood, taken on day 0 of MenACWY control vaccination. This TCR derives from an adult in good health. The chain uses TRBV2 and TRBJ2-2; perhaps D is TRBD1 or TRBD2 (8 bases each). The CDR3 DNA reads as TGTGCCAGCAGAGGACAGGGTAGCGGGGTGGGGACCGGGGAGCTGTTTTTT. Translation: CASRGQGSGVGTGELFF. The full variable domain, completed using reference TRBV2 and TRBJ2-2, is EPEVTQTPSHQVTQMGQEVILRCVPISNHLYFYWYRQILGQKVEFLVSFYNNEISEKSEIFDDQFSVERPDGSNFTLKIRSTKLEDSAMYFCASRGQGSGVGTGELFFGEGSRLTVL.